This TCR beta chain appears in the sequencing data of a study of OX40 agonist ivuxolimab in advanced cancers. Across the whole study: Patients treated during dose escalation were battling hepatocellular carcinoma, melanoma, renal cell or head and neck cancer. Three patients had partial responses: one hepatocellular carcinoma, two cutaneous melanoma. Study-wide results and limits: Antigens targeted by the expanded peripheral T cells were not determined. Clonal expansion in partial responders at 0.1-3.0 mg/kg ranked among the lowest.

This clone was seen only once. Antigen unknown. The repertoire was sequenced with immunoSEQ multiplex PCR; TCRdb's copy has only in-frame clones and lacks some. The data show fewer than 85,000 clones, more than 85% seen once. This clonotype was obtained from an adult with an advanced solid tumor such as melanoma, head and neck, liver or kidney cancer. This specimen consisted of CD4+ or CD8+ T cells sorted from blood, obtained in a trial of the OX40 agonist ivuxolimab.

The CDR3 loop reads CASSVGQGAGDTQYF. The CDR3 DNA reads TGTGCCAGCAGTGTGGGGCAGGGGGCAGGGGATACGCAGTATTTT. V gene TRBV2 combines with J gene TRBJ2-3; 8 bases map to TRBD1. The V segment lost 4 bases and the J segment 6 bases; nucleotides outside the gene matches: 9. CDR3 length: 15 amino acids. Per germline, CDR1 SNHLY and CDR2 FYNNEI.